This T cell receptor beta chain emerged from a study of OX40 agonist ivuxolimab in advanced cancers. Overall study: Patients undergoing dose escalation presented with hepatocellular carcinoma, melanoma, renal cell or head and neck cancer. One patient with hepatocellular carcinoma and two with cutaneous melanoma, three in all, had partial responses. Whole-study results and caveats: CD8+ T cells (on average) carried more expanded clones than CD4+ T cells. At 0.1-3.0 mg/kg, partial responders had clonal expansion among the lowest observed.

The assay was immunoSEQ multiplex PCR, and TCRdb's table has in-frame clones only and misses some. Of about 46,000 clones listed, 80% to 85% are singletons. A few counts support this clone. What it binds is not known. The CDR3 length is 14 residues. Trimming stripped 4 bases from V and 8 bases from J, with 12 bases between. In germline, CDR1 is MNHEY, CDR2 SMNVEV (reference sequence). This chain connects TRBV27 to TRBJ1-6; D unclear. The sample in question was CD4+ or CD8+ T cells sorted from blood, obtained in a trial of the OX40 agonist ivuxolimab. The origin of this receptor is an adult with an advanced solid tumor such as melanoma, head and neck, liver or kidney cancer. CDR3 sequence (DNA): TGTGCCAGCAGTTCCCGTAAGGGAGATTCACCCCTCCACTTT. Translated, it gives CASSSRKGDSPLHF.